This record concerns one T cell receptor beta chain sequence. The antigen is unknown. From germline, CDR1 is MNHEY and CDR2 SVGAGI. Trimming stripped 5 bases from V and 0 bases from J, with 2 bases between. The CDR3 spans 11 residues. Specified time point: cycle 4 day 1 (C4D1), after less than 7 weeks of nivolumab. Each patient experienced a relapse that followed autologous stem cell transplantation, and brentuximab vedotin exposure varied. The sample comes from a study of PD-1 blockade in classical Hodgkin lymphoma. Notes on the study in general: Some patients began nivolumab under 1 year after ASCT. These patients were excluded from later analyses.

Method: immunoSEQ multiplex PCR; TCRdb's copy keeps in-frame clones and lacks some. The data hold approximately 96,000 clones, with 93% observed a single time. The sequences come from peripheral blood mononuclear cells (PBMCs), collected before the fourth cycle of nivolumab. This receptor was taken from a human donor with classical Hodgkin lymphoma. The chain employs TRBV6-5 and TRBJ2-7, with D uncertain. The CDR3 nucleotides read TGTGCCAGCAGTGCCTCCTACGAGCAGTACTTC. It encodes CASSASYEQYF.